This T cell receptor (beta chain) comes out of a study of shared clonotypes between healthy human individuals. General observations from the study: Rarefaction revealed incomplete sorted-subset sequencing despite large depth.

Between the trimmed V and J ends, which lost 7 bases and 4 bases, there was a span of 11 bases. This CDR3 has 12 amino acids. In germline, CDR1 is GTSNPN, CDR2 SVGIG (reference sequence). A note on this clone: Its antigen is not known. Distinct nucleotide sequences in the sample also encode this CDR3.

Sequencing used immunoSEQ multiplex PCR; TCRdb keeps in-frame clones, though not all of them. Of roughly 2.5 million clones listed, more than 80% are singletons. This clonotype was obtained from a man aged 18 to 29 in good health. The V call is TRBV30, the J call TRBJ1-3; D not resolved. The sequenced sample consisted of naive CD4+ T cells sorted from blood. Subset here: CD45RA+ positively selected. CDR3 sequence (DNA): TGTGCCTCCCGGGCCTTGGGAAACACCATATATTTT. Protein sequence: CASRALGNTIYF.